A single T cell receptor (beta chain) is shown here with its context. The antigen is not known. This record belongs to a study of radiation and T cells in renal cell carcinoma. Study context: Nephrectomy followed 15 Gy stereotactic body radiation by 4 weeks.

Time point reported: blood 2 weeks post-SBRT. As for treatment: 15 Gy SBRT to primary tumor, nephrectomy 4 weeks later. Blood was sampled at baseline, 2 weeks and 4 weeks after SBRT. TCRdb keeps only in-frame clones here, not all; method: immunoSEQ multiplex PCR. The sample holds roughly 80,000 clones, about 86% seen once. General observations from the study: Without pretreatment biopsies, baseline tumor clonotype presence was undetermined. From baseline, blood top tumor clonotypes peaked at 2 weeks post-radiation.

The input for sequencing was blood, taken from a patient whose treatment included radiotherapy and nephrectomy. The TCR sequence derives from a woman between 50 and 59 years old with renal cell carcinoma.

The CDR3 sequence: CAWSVGFGGAAAQFF. In nucleotides, the CDR3 is TGTGCCTGGAGTGTAGGGTTCGGGGGCGCCGCGGCGCAGTTCTTC. V usage is TRBV30 and J usage is TRBJ2-1, with D perhaps being TRBD1 or TRBD2 (6 bases each). The CDR3 is 15 residues long. CDR1 and CDR2 from the germline V gene are GTSNPN and SVGIG (reference sequence). V was trimmed by 0 bases and J by 12 bases, leaving 21 bases between them.